The 10 T cell receptor beta chains below were found in one sample sequenced in a study of regulatory T cells in long-lasting Graves disease (dated by TCRdb to the early 2020s). The library was built by means of multiplex PCR. The instrument was an Illumina HiSeq 4000. TCR beta libraries were built with iRepertoire HTBI primers and Arm-PCR amplification of CDR3 regions. TCRdb itself trimmed the public reads at Q25 with fastp, ran MiXCR and retained productive beta chains. Rows with one shared CDR3 protein collapse into an entry with the most common genes and DNA. The sample has about 210,000 distinct CDR3 sequences on record, roughly 19% of them singletons. The ten largest clones add up to about an eighth of the sample. What the time point label conveys for this sample: newly diagnosed GD, antithyroid drugs for less than 3 months. For both TCR sequencing and RNA sequencing, RNA was extracted from PBMCs in TRIzol.

This sample also belongs to another study, concerning T cells in Graves' hyperthyroidism and ophthalmopathy.

This sample comprised peripheral blood mononuclear cells (PBMCs), obtained at new diagnosis, from a patient treated with antithyroid drugs. All receptors derive from a woman aged 25 to 39 with Graves disease. Donor details come from another sample of the same person, matched by shared clones.

Details on this clonotype: A much larger clone is a single base away; this may be a read error. This chain links TRBV19 with TRBJ2-7; D possibly uses TRBD1 or TRBD2 (5 bases each). The CDR3 is made up of 15 amino acids. V was pared by 6 bases and J by 2 bases, with 17 bases between. From germline, CDR1 is LNHDA and CDR2 SQIVND (reference sequence). The CDR3 region is CASSFRGRLTYEQYF. CDR3 DNA sequence: TGTGCCAGTAGCTTTCGGGGACGGTTAACCTACGAGCAGTACTTC. Full variable domain (missing parts from reference TRBV19 and TRBJ2-7): DGGITQSPKYLFRKEGQNVTLSCEQNLNHDAMYWYRQDPGQGLRLIYYSQIVNDFQKGDIAEGYSVSREKKESFPLTVTSAQKNPTAFYLCASSFRGRLTYEQYFGPGTRLTVT.

A few counts support this clonotype. This likely came from a read error, as a far larger clone is one base away. Because it lacks the conserved phenylalanine or tryptophan at the end, this CDR3 is likely a read error. V and J are TRBV6-5 and TRBJ1-1; D unresolved. This CDR3 comprises 13 residues. Germline loops: CDR1 MNHEY, CDR2 SVGAGI. The V and J ends lost 2 bases and 5 bases respectively, with 9 bases between them. CDR3 nucleotide sequence: TGTGCCAGCAGTTACCGTGTTGGAACTGAAGCTTTCCTT. This codes for CASSYRVGTEAFL.

The rearrangement joins TRBV6-2 or TRBV6-3 to TRBJ2-7; 10 nucleotides match TRBD1. The CDR3 length is 17 residues. V was pared by 6 bases and J by 1 base, with 12 bases of the junction left unmatched. Germline loops: CDR1 MNHEY, CDR2 SVGEGT. Here the CDR3 reads CASSRSSGTGVSYEQYF. The CDR3 nucleotides are TGTGCCAGCAGCCGATCCTCCGGGACAGGGGTATCCTACGAGCAGTACTTC.

Concerning this clonotype: A much larger clone lies one base from this, so it may be a read error. V is TRBV29-1 and J is TRBJ2-1, with 8 positions matching TRBD2. From germline, CDR1 is SQVTM and CDR2 ANQGSEA. CDR3 length equals 14 residues. The CDR3 reads CGVVTGGRLNEQFF. DNA of the CDR3: TGCGGCGTTGTTACTGGCGGGAGGTTGAATGAGCAGTTCTTC.

This clonotype was found many times. The chain joins TRBV12-3 or TRBV12-4 to TRBJ1-5; D is perhaps TRBD1 (6 bases). Trimming stripped 5 bases from V and 1 base from J, with 12 bases between. The CDR3 contains 15 residues. The CDR3 coding sequence is TGTGCCAGCAGTGCAGGGGAAGTGAGCAATCAGCCCCAGCATTTT. As protein: CASSAGEVSNQPQHF.

This clonotype was picked up many times. J is TRBJ2-5 and V is TRBV20-1, with 9 nucleotides matching TRBD2. The junction had 4 bases not matched to a gene; V was cut back by 1 base and J by 7 bases. Germline CDR1 DFQATT, CDR2 SNEGSKA (reference sequence). This CDR3 has 13 amino acids. CDR3 DNA sequence: TGCAGTGCTAGAGGCGGGGGGGCCGGGACCCAGTACTTC. Amino acids: CSARGGGAGTQYF.

In this sample, this clonotype turned up many times. This chain uses TRBV18 with TRBJ2-3; D is unclear. The germline V gene encodes CDR1 KGHSH and CDR2 LQKENI. The CDR3 has 13 amino acids. V was shortened by 6 bases and J by 2 bases, with 9 bases between the two germline ends. This chain's CDR3 is CASSGRLTDTQYF. The CDR3 DNA follows: TGTGCCAGCTCTGGACGCCTCACAGATACGCAGTATTTT. Based on the CDR3 plus reference TRBV18 and TRBJ2-3, the full variable domain is NAGVMQNPRHLVRRRGQEARLRCSPMKGHSHVYWYRQLPEEGLKFMVYLQKENIIDESGMPKERFSAEFPKEGPSILRIQQVVRGDSAAYFCASSGRLTDTQYFGPGTRLTVL.

This clonotype showed up many times. V is TRBV12-3 or TRBV12-4 and J is TRBJ1-2; weak D call: TRBD1 (6 bases). Trimming took off 4 bases at V and 2 bases at J, with 14 bases between the two ends. This CDR3 has 15 amino acids. CDR3 sequence reads: CASSSRATGNYGYTF. The CDR3 DNA follows: TGTGCCAGCAGTTCCCGCGCCACAGGGAACTATGGCTACACCTTC.

This clonotype was detected ten times or more. This chain links TRBV6-2 or TRBV6-3 with TRBJ2-2; D is ambiguous. In germline, CDR1 is MNHEY, CDR2 SVGEGT. The V gene lost 2 bases and the J gene lost 2 bases, with 6 bases spanning the gap. The CDR3 has 14 amino acids. Written as DNA, the CDR3 is TGTGCCAGCAGTTACAGTAGTAACACCGGGGAGCTGTTTTTT. It translates to CASSYSSNTGELFF.

This clonotype was seen repeatedly, ten times or more. The chain employs TRBV10-3 and TRBJ2-6; a possible D gene is TRBD1 (6 bases). Trimming shortened V by 3 bases and J by 3 bases, and 12 bases separated the two germline ends. Germline V gene data show CDR1 as ENHRY and CDR2 as SYGVKD. The CDR3 covers 16 residues. The CDR3 is CAISDLQGSGANVLTF. The CDR3 DNA follows: TGTGCCATCAGTGACTTACAGGGCAGTGGGGCCAACGTCCTGACTTTC.